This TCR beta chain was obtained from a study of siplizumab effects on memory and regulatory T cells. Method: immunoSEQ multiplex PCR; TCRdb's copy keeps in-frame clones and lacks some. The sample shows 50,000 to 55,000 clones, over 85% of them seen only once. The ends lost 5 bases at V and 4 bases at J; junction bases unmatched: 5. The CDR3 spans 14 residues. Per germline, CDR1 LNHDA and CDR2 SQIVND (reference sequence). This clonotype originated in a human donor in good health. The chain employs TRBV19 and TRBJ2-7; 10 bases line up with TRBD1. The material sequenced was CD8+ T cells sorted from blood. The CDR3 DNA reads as TGTGCCAGTAGTGCGGGACAGGGGCCTTACGAGCAGTACTTC. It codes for CASSAGQGPYEQYF.